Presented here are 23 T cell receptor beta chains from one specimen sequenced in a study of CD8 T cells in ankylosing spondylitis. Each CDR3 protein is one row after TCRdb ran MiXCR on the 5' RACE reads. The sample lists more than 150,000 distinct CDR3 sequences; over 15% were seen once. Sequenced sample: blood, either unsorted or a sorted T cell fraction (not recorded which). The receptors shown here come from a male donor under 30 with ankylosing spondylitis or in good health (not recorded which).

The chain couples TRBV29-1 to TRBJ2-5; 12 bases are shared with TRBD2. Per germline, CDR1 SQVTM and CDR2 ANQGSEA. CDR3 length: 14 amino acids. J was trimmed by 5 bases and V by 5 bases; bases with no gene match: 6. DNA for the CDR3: TGCAGCGTTCGGACTAGCGGGGTTCCCGAGACCCAGTACTTC. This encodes CSVRTSGVPETQYF.

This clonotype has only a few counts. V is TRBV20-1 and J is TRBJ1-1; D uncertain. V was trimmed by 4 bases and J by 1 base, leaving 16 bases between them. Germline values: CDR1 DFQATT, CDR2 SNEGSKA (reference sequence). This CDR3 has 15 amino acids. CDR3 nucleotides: TGCAGTGCTATCGGGCGTTTAACCCCGAACACTGAAGCTTTCTTT. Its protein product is CSAIGRLTPNTEAFF.

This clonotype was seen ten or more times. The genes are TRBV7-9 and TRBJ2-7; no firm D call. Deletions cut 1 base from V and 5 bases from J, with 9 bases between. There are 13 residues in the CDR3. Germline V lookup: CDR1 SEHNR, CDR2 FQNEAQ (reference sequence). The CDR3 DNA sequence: TGTGCCAGCAGCTTAGGGTCGGTAAACGAGCAGTACTTC. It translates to CASSLGSVNEQYF.

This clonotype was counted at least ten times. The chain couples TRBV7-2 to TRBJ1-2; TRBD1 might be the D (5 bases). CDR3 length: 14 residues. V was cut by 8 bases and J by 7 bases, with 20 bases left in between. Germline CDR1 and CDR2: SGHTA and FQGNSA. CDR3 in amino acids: CASGPRGAVRGYTF. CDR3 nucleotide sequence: TGTGCCAGCGGGCCAAGGGGAGCAGTTCGTGGCTACACCTTC.

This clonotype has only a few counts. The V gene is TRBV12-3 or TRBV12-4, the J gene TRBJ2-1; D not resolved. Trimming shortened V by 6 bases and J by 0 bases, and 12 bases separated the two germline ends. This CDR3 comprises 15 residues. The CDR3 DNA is TGTGCCAGCAGCTTCAAACAGAGCTCCTACAATGAGCAGTTCTTC. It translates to CASSFKQSSYNEQFF.

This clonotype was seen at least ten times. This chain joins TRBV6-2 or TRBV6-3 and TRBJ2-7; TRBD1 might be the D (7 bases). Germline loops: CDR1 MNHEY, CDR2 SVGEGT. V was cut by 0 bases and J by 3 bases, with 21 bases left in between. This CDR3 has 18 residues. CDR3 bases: TGTGCCAGCAGTTACTCGTACGGGAGAGGGGGCTTGCGCTACGAGCAGTACTTC. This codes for CASSYSYGRGGLRYEQYF.

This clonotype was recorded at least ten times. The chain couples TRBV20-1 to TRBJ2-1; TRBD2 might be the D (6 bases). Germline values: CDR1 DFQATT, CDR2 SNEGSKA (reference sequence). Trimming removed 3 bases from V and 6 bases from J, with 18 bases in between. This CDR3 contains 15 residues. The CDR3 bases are TGCAGTGCTAGGATTAGACGGGAGAGAGTCAATGAGCAGTTCTTC. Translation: CSARIRRERVNEQFF.

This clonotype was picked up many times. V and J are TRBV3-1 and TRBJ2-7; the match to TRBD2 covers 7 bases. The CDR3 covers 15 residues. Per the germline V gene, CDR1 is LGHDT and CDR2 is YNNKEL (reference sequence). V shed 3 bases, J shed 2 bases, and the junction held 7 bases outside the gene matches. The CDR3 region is CASSHGGSGAYEQYF. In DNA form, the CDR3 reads TGTGCCAGCAGCCACGGCGGGAGTGGGGCCTACGAGCAGTACTTC.

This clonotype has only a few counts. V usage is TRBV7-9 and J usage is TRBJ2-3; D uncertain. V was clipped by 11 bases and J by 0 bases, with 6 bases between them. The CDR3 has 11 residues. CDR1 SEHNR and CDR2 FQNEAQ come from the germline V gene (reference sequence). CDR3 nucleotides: TGTGCCGGAACTAGCACAGATACGCAGTATTTT. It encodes CAGTSTDTQYF.

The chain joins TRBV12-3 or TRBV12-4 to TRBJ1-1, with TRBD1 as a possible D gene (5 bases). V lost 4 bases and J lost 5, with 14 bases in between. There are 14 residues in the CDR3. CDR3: CASSSLPGGTEAFF. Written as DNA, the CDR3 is TGTGCCAGCAGTTCCCTTCCGGGGGGGACTGAAGCTTTCTTT.

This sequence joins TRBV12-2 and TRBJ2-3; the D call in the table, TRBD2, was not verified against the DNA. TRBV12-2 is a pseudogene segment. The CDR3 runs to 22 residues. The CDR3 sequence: CASRLGSDTVTSGREVPDTQYF. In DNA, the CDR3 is TGTGCAAGTCGCTTAGGGTCGGACACGGTCACTAGCGGGAGGGAGGTCCCAGATACGCAGTATTTT.

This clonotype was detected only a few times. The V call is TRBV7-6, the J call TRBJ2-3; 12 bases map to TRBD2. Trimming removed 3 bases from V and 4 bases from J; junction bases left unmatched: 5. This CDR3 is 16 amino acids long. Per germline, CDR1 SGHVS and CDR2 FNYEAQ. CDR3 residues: CASSLLAGGPSDTQYF. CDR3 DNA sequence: TGTGCCAGCAGCTTGCTAGCGGGAGGGCCCTCAGATACGCAGTATTTT.

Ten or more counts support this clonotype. The CDR3 DNA is TGCAGCGTCGCTAGCGGGACTATCAATGAGCAGTTCTTC. Its translation: CSVASGTINEQFF. The J gene is TRBJ2-1, the V gene TRBV29-1; 9 nucleotides agree with TRBD2. The germline V gene encodes CDR1 SQVTM and CDR2 ANQGSEA. J lost 6 bases, V lost 6 bases, and 6 bases had no gene match. The CDR3 contains 13 residues.

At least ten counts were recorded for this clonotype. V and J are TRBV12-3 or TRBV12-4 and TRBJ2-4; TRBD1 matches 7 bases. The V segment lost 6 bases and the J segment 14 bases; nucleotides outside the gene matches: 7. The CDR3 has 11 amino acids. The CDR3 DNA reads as TGTGCCAGCAGCTGGGGACAGCAGGAGTACTTC. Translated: CASSWGQQEYF.

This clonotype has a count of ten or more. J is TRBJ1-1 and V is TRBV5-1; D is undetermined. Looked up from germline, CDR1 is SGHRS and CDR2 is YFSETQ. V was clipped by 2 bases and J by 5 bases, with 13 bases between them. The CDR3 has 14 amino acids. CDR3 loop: CASSFGWAGTEAFF. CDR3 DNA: TGCGCCAGCAGCTTTGGGTGGGCCGGAACTGAAGCTTTCTTT.

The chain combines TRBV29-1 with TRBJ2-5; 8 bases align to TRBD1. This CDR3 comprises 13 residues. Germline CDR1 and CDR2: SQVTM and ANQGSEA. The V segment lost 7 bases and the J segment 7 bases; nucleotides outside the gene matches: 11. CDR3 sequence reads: CSAEGTGRGTQYF. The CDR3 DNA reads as TGCAGCGCCGAGGGGACAGGACGAGGGACCCAGTACTTC. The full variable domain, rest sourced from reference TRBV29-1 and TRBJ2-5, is SAVISQKPSRDICQRGTSLTIQCQVDSQVTMMFWYRQQPGQSLTLIATANQGSEATYESGFVIDKFPISRPNLTFSTLTVSNMSPEDSSIYLCSAEGTGRGTQYFGPGTRLLVL.

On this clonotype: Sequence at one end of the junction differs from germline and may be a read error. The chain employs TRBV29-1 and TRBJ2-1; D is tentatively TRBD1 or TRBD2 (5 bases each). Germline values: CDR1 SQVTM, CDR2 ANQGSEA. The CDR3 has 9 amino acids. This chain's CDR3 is CRPGRVEWF. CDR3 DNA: TGCAGACCAGGGCGGGTTGAGTGGTTC.

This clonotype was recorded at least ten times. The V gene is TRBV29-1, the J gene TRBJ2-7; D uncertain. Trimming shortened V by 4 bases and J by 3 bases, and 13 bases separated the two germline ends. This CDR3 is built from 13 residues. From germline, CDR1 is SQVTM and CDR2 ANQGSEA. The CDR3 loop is CSVGDQRNYEQYF. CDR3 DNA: TGCAGCGTTGGCGACCAAAGAAACTACGAGCAGTACTTC.

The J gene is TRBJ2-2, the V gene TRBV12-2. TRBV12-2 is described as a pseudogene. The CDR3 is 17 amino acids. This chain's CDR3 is CASRLVTMNGNTGELFF. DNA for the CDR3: TGTGCAAGTCGCTTAGTAACTATGAATGGGAACACCGGGGAGCTGTTTTTT.

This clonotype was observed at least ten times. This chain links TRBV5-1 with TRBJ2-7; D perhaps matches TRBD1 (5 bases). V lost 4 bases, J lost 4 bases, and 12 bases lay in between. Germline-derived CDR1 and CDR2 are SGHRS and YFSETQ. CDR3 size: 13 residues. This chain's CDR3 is CASSLRQSYEQYF. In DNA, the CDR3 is TGCGCCAGCAGCCTCAGACAGAGTTACGAGCAGTACTTC.

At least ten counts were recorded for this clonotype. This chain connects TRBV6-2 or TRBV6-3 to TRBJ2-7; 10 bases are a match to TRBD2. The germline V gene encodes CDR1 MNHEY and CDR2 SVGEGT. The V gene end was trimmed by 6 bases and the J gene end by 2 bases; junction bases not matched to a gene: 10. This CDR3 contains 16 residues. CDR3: CASRLRGGLATYEQYF. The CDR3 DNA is TGTGCCAGCAGACTAAGAGGGGGACTAGCGACCTACGAGCAGTACTTC.

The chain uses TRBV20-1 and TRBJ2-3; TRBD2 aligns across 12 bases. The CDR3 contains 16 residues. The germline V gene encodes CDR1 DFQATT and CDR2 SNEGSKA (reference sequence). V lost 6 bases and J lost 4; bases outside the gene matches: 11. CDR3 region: CSATKTSGSKADTQYF. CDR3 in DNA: TGCAGTGCAACTAAGACTAGCGGGAGTAAGGCAGATACGCAGTATTTT.

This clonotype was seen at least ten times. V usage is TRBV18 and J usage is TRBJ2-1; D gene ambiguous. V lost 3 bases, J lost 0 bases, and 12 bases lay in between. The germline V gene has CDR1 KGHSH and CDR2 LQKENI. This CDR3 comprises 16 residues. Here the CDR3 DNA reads TGTGCCAGCTCACCTCTGGGGAAAATCTCCTACAATGAGCAGTTCTTC. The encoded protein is CASSPLGKISYNEQFF. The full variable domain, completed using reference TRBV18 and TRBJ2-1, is NAGVMQNPRHLVRRRGQEARLRCSPMKGHSHVYWYRQLPEEGLKFMVYLQKENIIDESGMPKERFSAEFPKEGPSILRIQQVVRGDSAAYFCASSPLGKISYNEQFFGPGTRLTVL.